This T cell receptor (beta chain) was identified in a study of shared clonotypes between healthy human individuals. V dropped 0 bases and J dropped 1; count of bases not matched to a gene: 2. The CDR3 contains 17 residues. The germline V gene encodes CDR1 SGHRS and CDR2 YFSETQ. This table comes from immunoSEQ multiplex PCR, and its TCRdb copy is limited to in-frame clones, with some not included. Here the sample spans hundreds of thousands of clones, about 78% being singletons. Into CD45RA+ naive and CD45RA-negative memory subsets, the CD4+ cells were split. The TCR comes from a woman in her 30s in good health. The J gene is TRBJ2-1, the V gene TRBV5-1; 12 nucleotides line up with TRBD2. Sequenced sample: memory CD4+ T cells sorted from blood. Stated subset: CD45RA-negative fraction. CDR3 sequence (DNA): TGCGCCAGCAGCTTGGGGACTAGCGGGATATCCTACAATGAGCAGTTCTTC. As protein: CASSLGTSGISYNEQFF.